The rows below give T cell receptor beta chains drawn from one sample of a study of response to subunit inactivated influenza vaccine. TCRdb re-derived calls from the RT-PCR reads in MiXCR, one entry per CDR3 protein. This table has roughly 700,000 distinct CDR3 sequences, more than 11% appearing once. Here the sequenced sample was PBMCs from blood, taken 14 to 15 days before vaccination. These receptors came from a man aged 45-65 years who received an inactivated influenza vaccine. Each CDR3 is given with its conserved first and last residue. The D gene is left open where the match is weak. Part of the rows lack a size; the others show once, few, many or a class for expanded clones.

CDR3: CASSQDMTSGRYEQYF
DNA: TGCGCCAGCAGCCAAGATATGACTAGCGGGAGATACGAGCAGTACTTC
V: TRBV4-3
J: TRBJ2-7
size: few
D: TRBD2

CDR3: CASSPAGAAYEQYF
DNA: TGTGCCAGCAGCCCCGCCGGGGCAGCCTACGAGCAGTACTTC
V: TRBV14
J: TRBJ2-7
size: -
D: -

CDR3: CASSLPGRGETGSNQPQHF
DNA: TGTGCCAGCAGCTTACCGGGGAGGGGGGAAACGGGGAGCAATCAGCCCCAGCATTTT
V: TRBV7-8
J: TRBJ1-5
size: many
D: -

CDR3: CAWRTGTSGSGQYF
DNA: TGTGCCTGGAGGACCGGGACTAGCGGGAGTGGCCAGTACTTC
V: TRBV30
J: TRBJ2-5
size: -
D: TRBD2

CDR3: CASSSTSGSSYNEQFF
DNA: TGTGCCAGCAGTTCGACTAGCGGGAGCTCCTACAATGAGCAGTTCTTC
V: TRBV6-2/TRBV6-3
J: TRBJ2-1
size: many
D: TRBD2

CDR3: CAWSSGSGGIGGEQYF
DNA: TGTGCCTGGAGTTCAGGGTCCGGCGGGATAGGAGGCGAGCAGTACTTC
V: TRBV30
J: TRBJ2-7
size: -
D: -

CDR3: CASSLDGRAVGELFF
DNA: TGTGCCAGCAGCTTAGACGGGAGGGCCGTCGGGGAGCTGTTTTTT
V: TRBV7-2
J: TRBJ2-2
size: few
D: TRBD2

CDR3: CASKYAGSSYGYTF
DNA: TGTGCCAGCAAGTATGCAGGGTCTAGCTATGGCTACACCTTC
V: TRBV28
J: TRBJ1-2
size: few
D: -

CDR3: CASSSYIMGLASTDTQYF
DNA: TGTGCCAGCAGTTCCTACATAATGGGACTAGCGAGCACAGATACGCAGTATTTT
V: TRBV28
J: TRBJ2-3
size: few
D: TRBD2

CDR3: CASSESMVYEQYF
DNA: TGTGCCAGCAGTGAAAGCATGGTTTACGAGCAGTACTTC
V: TRBV6-1
J: TRBJ2-7
size: few
D: -

CDR3: CASSLVAPISYEQYF
DNA: TGTGCCAGCAGCTTAGTAGCTCCTATCTCCTACGAGCAGTACTTC
V: TRBV7-2
J: TRBJ2-7
size: -
D: -

CDR3: CASSHPGVGSEAFF
DNA: TGCGCCAGCAGCCACCCGGGGGTCGGATCTGAAGCTTTCTTT
V: TRBV4-3
J: TRBJ1-1
size: few
D: -

CDR3: CASGTGTEQYF
DNA: TGTGCCAGTGGAACAGGGACCGAGCAGTACTTC
V: TRBV2
J: TRBJ2-7
size: -
D: -

CDR3: CASKKGGGQGHNEQFF
DNA: TGTGCCAGCAAGAAGGGAGGAGGACAGGGCCACAATGAGCAGTTCTTC
V: TRBV6-1
J: TRBJ2-1
size: -
D: TRBD1

CDR3: CATSDPGVNQPQHF
DNA: TGTGCCACCAGTGACCCAGGGGTCAATCAGCCCCAGCATTTT
V: TRBV24-1
J: TRBJ1-5
size: few
D: -

CDR3: CATSDSLPGQGAVGEQYF
DNA: TGTGCCACCAGTGATTCATTACCGGGACAGGGGGCGGTGGGCGAGCAGTACTTC
V: TRBV24-1
J: TRBJ2-7
size: few
D: TRBD1

CDR3: CASSLGAREQYF
DNA: TGTGCCAGCAGCTTAGGAGCGCGAGAGCAGTACTTC
V: TRBV7-9
J: TRBJ2-7
size: many
D: -

CDR3: CASSSLGTQETQYF
DNA: TGTGCCAGCAGCAGCCTGGGGACTCAAGAGACCCAGTACTTC
V: TRBV21-1
J: TRBJ2-5
size: -
D: -

CDR3: CASRTERYGGELFF
DNA: TGTGCCAGCAGAACAGAACGTTACGGCGGGGAGCTGTTTTTT
V: TRBV7-9
J: TRBJ2-2
size: many
D: -

CDR3: CSARGHYSNQPQHF
DNA: TGCAGTGCTAGAGGACATTATAGCAATCAGCCCCAGCATTTT
V: TRBV20-1
J: TRBJ1-5
size: few
D: -

CDR3: CATSREGGDYNEQFF
DNA: TGTGCCACCAGCAGAGAGGGGGGAGATTACAATGAGCAGTTCTTC
V: TRBV15
J: TRBJ2-1
size: -
D: -

CDR3: CASNWGRRPSYEQYF
DNA: TGTGCCAGCAACTGGGGCAGGCGGCCCTCCTACGAGCAGTACTTC
V: TRBV12-3/TRBV12-4
J: TRBJ2-7
size: few
D: -

CDR3: CASSPTGGRSYNEQFF
DNA: TGTGCCAGCTCACCAACGGGGGGGCGCTCCTACAATGAGCAGTTCTTC
V: TRBV18
J: TRBJ2-1
size: -
D: TRBD2

CDR3: CSVSTRRHEKLFF
DNA: TGCAGCGTTTCCACAAGGCGGCATGAAAAACTGTTTTTT
V: TRBV29-1
J: TRBJ1-4
size: many
D: -

CDR3: CASSLDNRGEQYF
DNA: TGTGCCAGCAGCTTAGATAACAGGGGCGAGCAGTACTTC
V: TRBV7-7
J: TRBJ2-7
size: -
D: TRBD1

CDR3: CSVIKSTSGYEQYF
DNA: TGCAGCGTTATAAAGAGCACTAGCGGCTACGAGCAGTACTTC
V: TRBV29-1
J: TRBJ2-7
size: many
D: TRBD2

CDR3: CASSGSGTDTQYF
DNA: TGTGCCAGCAGCGGTAGCGGCACAGATACGCAGTATTTT
V: TRBV11-2
J: TRBJ2-3
size: few
D: -

CDR3: CASSPLRDSALSAGELFF
DNA: TGTGCCAGCAGCCCCCTTCGGGACAGTGCTTTATCGGCCGGGGAGCTGTTTTTT
V: TRBV28
J: TRBJ2-2
size: many
D: TRBD1

CDR3: CASSHKLREKETQYF
DNA: TGTGCCAGCAGCCACAAACTGCGGGAGAAAGAGACCCAGTACTTC
V: TRBV7-6
J: TRBJ2-5
size: -
D: TRBD2

CDR3: CAISASGGTGELFF
DNA: TGTGCCATCAGTGCGTCCGGCGGTACCGGGGAGCTGTTTTTT
V: TRBV10-3
J: TRBJ2-2
size: -
D: -

CDR3: CASSLEQGADTQYF
DNA: TGTGCCAGCAGCTTAGAACAGGGCGCAGATACGCAGTATTTT
V: TRBV7-9
J: TRBJ2-3
size: -
D: -

CDR3: CASSPTPGLVNEQFF
DNA: TGTGCCAGCAGTCCAACACCGGGACTAGTCAATGAGCAGTTCTTC
V: TRBV27
J: TRBJ2-1
size: few
D: TRBD2

CDR3: CASSPQRVRTDTQYF
DNA: TGTGCCAGCTCACCTCAACGCGTGCGCACAGATACGCAGTATTTT
V: TRBV18
J: TRBJ2-3
size: -
D: -

CDR3: CASREGRTHYEQYF
DNA: TGCGCCAGCAGGGAGGGACGGACCCACTACGAGCAGTACTTC
V: TRBV4-1
J: TRBJ2-7
size: -
D: -

CDR3: CSATGGWGYNEQFF
DNA: TGCAGTGCTACTGGGGGATGGGGATACAATGAGCAGTTCTTC
V: TRBV20-1
J: TRBJ2-1
size: many
D: -

CDR3: CASSSNPGTPNGYTF
DNA: TGTGCCAGCAGCAGCAATCCCGGGACGCCGAACGGCTACACCTTC
V: TRBV5-4
J: TRBJ1-2
size: -
D: -

CDR3: CASSELLGPGLATETQYF
DNA: TGTGCCAGCAGTGAATTGCTGGGGCCGGGACTAGCGACCGAGACCCAGTACTTC
V: TRBV25-1
J: TRBJ2-5
size: -
D: TRBD2

CDR3: CASSQRGQDQETQYF
DNA: TGCGCCAGCAGTCAAAGGGGGCAAGACCAAGAGACCCAGTACTTC
V: TRBV5-1
J: TRBJ2-5
size: many
D: TRBD1

CDR3: CSARPSQYEQYF
DNA: TGCAGTGCTAGGCCCTCCCAGTACGAGCAGTACTTC
V: TRBV20-1
J: TRBJ2-7
size: -
D: -

CDR3: CASSILSSQALYGYTF
DNA: TGTGCCAGTAGTATCCTTTCATCGCAGGCCCTCTATGGCTACACCTTC
V: TRBV19
J: TRBJ1-2
size: few
D: -

CDR3: CSARRPADPYEQYF
DNA: TGCAGTGCTAGACGTCCAGCCGATCCCTACGAGCAGTACTTC
V: TRBV20-1
J: TRBJ2-7
size: few
D: -

CDR3: CSARARLADEQFF
DNA: TGCAGTGCTAGAGCCCGACTAGCCGATGAGCAGTTCTTC
V: TRBV20-1
J: TRBJ2-1
size: few
D: TRBD2

CDR3: CASSPSSTDTQYF
DNA: TGTGCCAGCAGCCCATCTAGCACAGATACGCAGTATTTT
V: TRBV7-2
J: TRBJ2-3
size: many
D: -

CDR3: CSARDLLGASGYEQYF
DNA: TGCAGTGCTAGAGATCTTCTTGGGGCTAGCGGCTACGAGCAGTACTTC
V: TRBV20-1
J: TRBJ2-7
size: few
D: TRBD2

CDR3: CASSDIGNSPLHF
DNA: TGTGCCAGCAGTGATATTGGGAATTCACCCCTCCACTTT
V: TRBV6-1
J: TRBJ1-6
size: few
D: -

CDR3: CATSDFRGTGETGELFF
DNA: TGTGCCACCAGTGACTTCCGTGGGACAGGGGAAACCGGGGAGCTGTTTTTT
V: TRBV24-1
J: TRBJ2-2
size: few
D: TRBD1

CDR3: CSVDSGVTDTQYF
DNA: TGCAGCGTTGACTCGGGAGTTACAGATACGCAGTATTTT
V: TRBV29-1
J: TRBJ2-3
size: many
D: -

CDR3: CASSFITGTDTQYF
DNA: TGCGCCAGCAGCTTTATCACCGGCACAGATACGCAGTATTTT
V: TRBV5-1
J: TRBJ2-3
size: -
D: -

CDR3: CASSLALRTFF
DNA: TGTGCCAGCAGCTTAGCCCTTCGGACCTTCTTC
V: TRBV7-9
J: TRBJ2-1
size: -
D: -

CDR3: CASLAGGSDYEQYF
DNA: TGTGCCAGCTTAGCGGGAGGGTCTGACTACGAGCAGTACTTC
V: TRBV7-9
J: TRBJ2-7
size: -
D: TRBD2

CDR3: CASSYRSAGAIQYQETQYF
DNA: TGTGCCAGCAGTTACCGATCCGCGGGGGCGATTCAGTACCAAGAGACCCAGTACTTC
V: TRBV6-2/TRBV6-3
J: TRBJ2-5
size: -
D: -

CDR3: CASSLSIGTRLTGELFF
DNA: TGTGCCAGCAGCTTATCTATAGGGACCCGGCTTACCGGGGAGCTGTTTTTT
V: TRBV11-3
J: TRBJ2-2
size: -
D: -

CDR3: CASSQAGYTDTQYF
DNA: TGTGCCAGCAGCCAAGCCGGATACACAGATACGCAGTATTTT
V: TRBV14
J: TRBJ2-3
size: few
D: -

CDR3: CSARVGSYNSPLHF
DNA: TGCAGTGCTAGAGTGGGCTCCTATAATTCACCCCTCCACTTT
V: TRBV20-1
J: TRBJ1-6
size: -
D: -

CDR3: CASSQDRGFGIRYNEQFF
DNA: TGCGCCAGCAGCCAAGACCGCGGTTTCGGGATTCGATACAATGAGCAGTTCTTC
V: TRBV4-3
J: TRBJ2-1
size: -
D: -

CDR3: CASSQAGGGGYTF
DNA: TGTGCCAGCAGCCAAGCAGGGGGTGGTGGCTACACCTTC
V: TRBV4-2
J: TRBJ1-2
size: -
D: TRBD1

CDR3: CASSSGQGAYEQYF
DNA: TGCGCCAGCAGCTCCGGACAGGGGGCCTACGAGCAGTACTTC
V: TRBV5-1
J: TRBJ2-7
size: many
D: TRBD1

CDR3: CASSEEGGISYEQYF
DNA: TGTGCCAGCAGTGAAGAGGGGGGCATCTCCTACGAGCAGTACTTC
V: TRBV2
J: TRBJ2-7
size: few
D: -

CDR3: CASSLSTSVGTQYF
DNA: TGTGCCAGCAGCTTGTCTACTAGCGTTGGGACCCAGTACTTC
V: TRBV5-6
J: TRBJ2-5
size: -
D: TRBD2

CDR3: CASQSGEVNTEAFF
DNA: TGTGCCAGTCAATCTGGGGAGGTGAACACTGAAGCTTTCTTT
V: TRBV19
J: TRBJ1-1
size: many
D: -